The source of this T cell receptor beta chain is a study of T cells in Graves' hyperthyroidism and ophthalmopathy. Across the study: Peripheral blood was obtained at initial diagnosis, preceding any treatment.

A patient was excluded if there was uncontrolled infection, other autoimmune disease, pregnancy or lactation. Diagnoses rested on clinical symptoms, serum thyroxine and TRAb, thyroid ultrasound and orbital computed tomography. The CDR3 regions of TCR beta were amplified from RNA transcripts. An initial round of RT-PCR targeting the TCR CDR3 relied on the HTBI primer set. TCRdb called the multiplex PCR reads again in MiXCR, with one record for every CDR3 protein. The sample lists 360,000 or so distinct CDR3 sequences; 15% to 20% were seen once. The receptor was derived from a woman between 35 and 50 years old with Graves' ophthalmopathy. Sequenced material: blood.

This CDR3 reads CASTGDRGNNQPQHF. The CDR3 region has the DNA TGTGCCAGCACCGGGGACAGGGGGAACAATCAGCCCCAGCATTTT. V usage is TRBV12-3 or TRBV12-4 and J usage is TRBJ1-5, with TRBD1 matching over 11 bases. The CDR3 loop spans 15 amino acids. After removal of 7 bases from V and 3 bases from J, the junction contained 5 bases not matched to a gene.